This T cell receptor beta chain stems from a study of blood T cells in healthy people across ages. Study in general: About one barcoded beta molecule was captured per two T cells (by template switching).

V was clipped by 0 bases and J by 5 bases, with 16 bases between them. CDR1 is LGHNT and CDR2 is FRNRAP in the germline V gene. This CDR3 has 16 amino acids. General study points: Nothing was known about donor CMV status, and this possibly confounded expanded clonotype changes.

This clonotype was observed a handful of times. As yet, its antigen is unknown. A second roughly 6 to 12 cycle PCR used barcoded and J-beta primers. The study obtained at least 2.5 million CDR3-containing paired-end reads from every sample. One entry per CDR3 protein, called by TCRdb with MiXCR from the 5' RACE reads. The profile covers about a million distinct CDR3 sequences, with approximately 50% appearing a single time and over 20% taken by the ten largest. The total RNA that was extracted per sample amounted to at least 5.5 micrograms. The TCR comes from an older woman in good health. The rearrangement joins TRBV12-5 to TRBJ1-2; D may be TRBD1 (6 bases). Sequencing was performed on blood. The CDR3 sequence: CASGLVLQGSRYGYTF. In DNA form, the CDR3 reads TGTGCTAGTGGTTTGGTACTTCAGGGGTCTAGATATGGCTACACCTTC.